This T cell receptor beta chain derives from a study of cytomegalovirus exposure and HLA in healthy donors. Notes on the study in general: The study listed 164 cytomegalovirus-associated TCR beta chains. CMV antigen specificity of a few CMV-associated chains was confirmed in vitro.

Generated by immunoSEQ multiplex PCR, the TCRdb table keeps only in-frame clones and is missing some. The sample includes around 140,000 clones, around 87% of them seen just once. The approximately 120-subject validation cohort, separate from the approximately 670-subject first cohort, included the donors. Worth noting for this clone: Its specificity is not known.

The sequence was obtained from a young man in good health and CMV-seropositive. Sequencing used PBMCs.

CDR3 bases: TGTGCCAGCAGCGACGGGACTAGCGGGGGGGCCAATGAGCAGTTCTTC. Its translation: CASSDGTSGGANEQFF. This sequence joins TRBV5-6 and TRBJ2-1; 16 nucleotides line up with TRBD2. The CDR3 loop spans 16 amino acids. CDR1 SGHDT and CDR2 YYEEEE come from the germline V gene. J was trimmed by 6 bases and V by 4 bases; bases with no gene match: 4.